This T cell receptor beta chain was sequenced in a study of blood T cell repertoires in COVID-19. Background on the study: The origin of the acute and convalescent COVID-19 samples was the United States, Italy and Spain. Nucleic acid was either cDNA or gDNA, and it came from T cells, B-cell-depleted T cells, or PBMCs.

The CDR3 covers 12 residues. V lost 8 bases and J lost 3, with 10 bases in between. The germline V gene encodes CDR1 LNHDA and CDR2 SQIVND (reference sequence). As processed by the authors: How many nucleated cells were present was estimated from reference gene primer amplification. The repertoire was sequenced with immunoSEQ multiplex PCR; TCRdb's copy has only in-frame clones and lacks some. V, J and clone size are taken as reported in that table, and D and trimming were inferred from the DNA itself. Of tens of thousands of clones detected, around nine tenths appear once; the ten largest clones hold 4.5% to 6%.

Sample: peripheral blood. The rearrangement uses TRBV19 and TRBJ1-1, with D perhaps TRBD1 (6 bases). The source is a man in his forties or fifties with active or convalescent COVID-19. The CDR3 sequence is CASEQGYTEAFF. The CDR3 DNA sequence: TGTGCCAGTGAACAGGGTTACACTGAAGCTTTCTTT. Full variable domain (outside the CDR3, taken from reference TRBV19 and TRBJ1-1): DGGITQSPKYLFRKEGQNVTLSCEQNLNHDAMYWYRQDPGQGLRLIYYSQIVNDFQKGDIAEGYSVSREKKESFPLTVTSAQKNPTAFYLCASEQGYTEAFFGQGTRLTVV.